This record concerns one T cell receptor (beta chain) sequence. The sample is drawn from a study of OX40 agonist ivuxolimab in advanced cancers. Some clones are missing from TCRdb's copy, which holds only in-frame ones; the method was immunoSEQ multiplex PCR. The table lists more than 50,000 clones, 87% of them singletons. The CDR3 contains 19 residues. Germline V gene lookup returns CDR1 SGHRS and CDR2 YFSETQ. J was trimmed by 4 bases and V by 4 bases; bases with no gene match: 15. The rearrangement links TRBV5-1 to TRBJ2-2; 11 bases align to TRBD2. The specimen was CD4+ or CD8+ T cells sorted from blood, collected in a trial of the OX40 agonist ivuxolimab. The TCR originated in an adult with an advanced solid tumor such as melanoma, head and neck, liver or kidney cancer. CDR3 residues: CASSPRLAGTPTITGELFF. In nucleotides, the CDR3 is TGCGCCAGCAGCCCCAGACTAGCGGGGACACCAACAATCACCGGGGAGCTGTTTTTT.